This paragraph reports one T cell receptor beta chain. The sample is drawn from a study of shared clonotypes between healthy human individuals. Study summary: The donor pool was made up of two women and a few men aged 18 to 49.

All donors qualified as healthy HIV-negative adults and had experienced no recent acute infections or vaccinations. The length of the CDR3 is 14 residues. The ends were cut back, 5 bases at V and 0 bases at J, with 10 bases in the middle. The germline V gene has CDR1 SGHVS and CDR2 FQNEAQ. The quantity of DNA used in unsorted PBMC replicate PCRs was 250 to 350 ng, corresponding to tens of thousands of T cell genomes. Clones were read by immunoSEQ multiplex PCR, and TCRdb kept only the in-frame ones, dropping some. The sample has approximately 500,000 clones; approximately 79% are singletons. The source is a woman between 40 and 55 years old in good health. Some clones in this sample may be carry-over from other donors' samples. The V gene is TRBV7-8, the J gene TRBJ2-5, with D unclear. Sample: PBMCs. CDR3 amino acids: CASSRTANQETQYF. Here the CDR3 DNA reads TGTGCCAGCAGCCGAACAGCAAACCAAGAGACCCAGTACTTC.